The following is a T cell receptor beta chain sequence with its context. What it binds is unknown. The PCR ran on 60 Vbeta and 13 Jbeta primers. Sequenced by immunoSEQ multiplex PCR; TCRdb stores in-frame clones only, minus some. Of over 100,000 clones in the sample, about 69% were seen once. The source of the sample is a study of cytomegalovirus exposure and HLA in healthy donors. Study conclusions and caveats: What a later analysis reportedly showed was that an Asian-associated ancestry cluster had fewer N-insertions than the roughly 670-donor mean. Rare sequences made up most TCRs, while some public TCRs were found in many donors.

The CDR3 covers 14 residues. Trimming took 0 bases from V and 9 from J, leaving 13 bases between them. Per the germline V gene, CDR1 is SGHNT and CDR2 is YYREEE (reference sequence). The clonotype originates from a human donor in good health. The gene calls are TRBV5-4 and TRBJ2-1; the D gene is possibly TRBD2 (5 bases). The source material was PBMCs. Here the CDR3 reads CASSLAGVGCEQFF. DNA for the CDR3: TGTGCCAGCAGCTTGGCCGGGGTTGGGTGTGAGCAGTTCTTC.